This note documents a single T cell receptor beta chain sequence. Its cognate antigen is unknown. The CDR3 is made up of 13 amino acids. V lost 1 base and J lost 1, with 3 bases in between. Germline CDR1 LNHDA, CDR2 SQIVND (reference sequence). Assay: immunoSEQ multiplex PCR; the TCRdb copy retains only in-frame clones and omits some. The profile shows around 60,000 clones, over 75% of them singletons. This sample was taken from a study of T cell responses to AZD1222 COVID-19 vaccine. Whole-study results and caveats: Donors skewed white British and female; clonal diversity was possibly underestimated. Sampling captured repertoires only after the peak T cell response.

The rearrangement uses TRBV19 and TRBJ2-3; D unclear. This TCR came from an adult who received the AZD1222 COVID-19 vaccine. Specimen: peripheral blood, collected 28 days after the second AZD1222 dose. In DNA form, the CDR3 reads TGTGCCAGTAGTATAGGGGGCACAGATACGCAGTATTTT. It encodes CASSIGGTDTQYF.